The next 12 T cell receptor beta chains were all read from a single sample in a study of vaccination effects on CD4 cells after COVID-19. The assay was immunoSEQ multiplex PCR, and TCRdb's table has in-frame clones only and misses some. Of 40,000 to 45,000 clones in the sample, roughly 82% are singletons; the top ten hold around 3%. Antigen-specific CD4+ T cells expanded by the ViraFEST assay with viral peptide pools were then sequenced. Subsequent to roughly 10 days of culture, CD4+ T cells were isolated. Prior SARS-CoV-2 infection was absent in the vaccine recipients, as shown by negative nucleocapsid antibodies. These receptors are not linked to any known antigen. The material was CD4+ T cells from PBMCs cultured with HCoV-NL63 spike peptides, obtained before COVID-19 vaccination. These TCRs come from a human donor who received a COVID-19 vaccine.

The chain carries TRBV7-2 and TRBJ1-5; possible D gene TRBD1, 6 bases. Germline CDR1 and CDR2: SGHTA and FQGNSA. The length of the CDR3 is 15 residues. V lost 1 base and J lost 3, with 10 bases in between. The CDR3 nucleotides read TGTGCCAGCAGCTTAGAGGGGGGGACCAATCAGCCCCAGCATTTT. Translation: CASSLEGGTNQPQHF.

This clone was observed a few times. V gene TRBV7-9 combines with J gene TRBJ1-4; D is perhaps TRBD1 (5 bases). CDR1 SEHNR and CDR2 FQNEAQ come from the germline V gene (reference sequence). Trimming removed 6 bases from V and 7 bases from J, with 15 bases in between. The CDR3 runs to 14 residues. The CDR3 coding sequence is TGTGCCAGCAGACCGACAGTAGTCTCTGAAAAACTGTTTTTT. This encodes CASRPTVVSEKLFF.

This chain joins TRBV7-2 and TRBJ2-1; 9 nucleotides match TRBD2. Trimming took 4 bases from V and 0 from J; bases not matched to a gene: 4. Germline CDR1 SGHTA, CDR2 FQGNSA. The CDR3 has 16 residues. CDR3 nucleotides: TGTGCCAGCAGCTCAAGCGGGGGGTACTCCTACAATGAGCAGTTCTTC. Translated: CASSSSGGYSYNEQFF.

The chain recombines TRBV28 with TRBJ2-2; no clear D gene. Germline CDR1 MDHEN, CDR2 SYDVKM. With 7 bases removed from V and 6 bases from J, the gap between germline ends came to 12 bases. The CDR3 consists of 13 residues. CDR3 amino acids: CASTVATPGELFF. The DNA of the CDR3 is TGTGCCAGCACCGTCGCGACACCCGGGGAGCTGTTTTTT.

The chain joins TRBV9 to TRBJ1-4; 10 positions match TRBD1. The V segment lost 3 bases and the J segment 6 bases; nucleotides outside the gene matches: 5. This CDR3 is built from 15 residues. Germline lookup yields CDR1 SGDLS and CDR2 YYNGEE. CDR3 in amino acids: CASSARDRGDEKLFF. The CDR3 region has the DNA TGTGCCAGCAGCGCCCGGGACAGGGGCGATGAAAAACTGTTTTTT.

The chain has TRBV25-1 and TRBJ1-6; D unclear. This CDR3 contains 15 residues. CDR1 is MGHDK, CDR2 SYGVNS, per germline. Between the trimmed V and J ends, which lost 1 base and 9 bases, there was a span of 13 bases. The CDR3 protein is CASSELAENISPLHF. In nucleotides, the CDR3 is TGTGCCAGCAGTGAATTGGCAGAGAATATTTCACCCCTCCACTTT.

The V call is TRBV6-5, the J call TRBJ2-2, with TRBD2 as a possible D gene (6 bases). The CDR3 loop spans 15 amino acids. Germline V CDR1 and CDR2: MNHEY, SVGAGI. V dropped 7 bases and J dropped 4 bases, with 16 bases sitting between them. CDR3 sequence: CASTRTRGGTGELFF. The CDR3 DNA follows: TGTGCCAGCACTAGAACGCGGGGTGGCACCGGGGAGCTGTTTTTT.

The genes are TRBV4-3 and TRBJ2-7; D uncertain. The CDR3 sequence is 15 residues long. CDR1 LGHNA and CDR2 YSLEER come from the germline V gene. The ends were cut back, 4 bases at V and 0 bases at J, with 13 bases in the middle. CDR3 DNA sequence: TGCGCCAGCAGCCCCCTGACTGAAAGCTCCTACGAGCAGTACGTC. Its translation is CASSPLTESSYEQYV.

The chain combines TRBV6-5 with TRBJ2-5; TRBD2 matches at 7 bases. V lost 0 bases and J lost 5; bases outside the gene matches: 9. CDR1 and CDR2 from the germline V gene are MNHEY and SVGAGI. This CDR3 is 16 amino acids long. The CDR3 DNA reads as TGTGCCAGCAGTTACTCTCCGACTAGCAGGATGGAGACCCAGTACTTC. This codes for CASSYSPTSRMETQYF.

V usage is TRBV5-1 and J usage is TRBJ1-4; D call uncertain. The germline V gene has CDR1 SGHRS and CDR2 YFSETQ. The V gene lost 4 bases and the J gene lost 11 bases, with 21 bases spanning the gap. This CDR3 has 15 residues. CDR3 in amino acids: CASSRLPGTVDKLFF. The CDR3 coding sequence is TGCGCCAGCAGCCGCCTCCCGGGTACGGTCGACAAACTGTTTTTT.

The gene calls are TRBV6-5 and TRBJ1-2, with TRBD1 matching 7 bases. The germline V gene encodes CDR1 MNHEY and CDR2 SVGAGI. The trim removed 0 bases at V and 4 bases at J, leaving 5 bases unmatched. The CDR3 runs to 15 residues. In nucleotides, the CDR3 is TGTGCCAGCAGTTACTCAACGGGACAGCGCTATGGCTACACCTTC. Its protein is CASSYSTGQRYGYTF.

This sequence joins TRBV28 and TRBJ2-3; possibly TRBD1 or TRBD2 for D (5 bases each). From germline, CDR1 is MDHEN and CDR2 SYDVKM. Trimming shortened V by 6 bases and J by 2 bases, and 18 bases separated the two germline ends. This CDR3 comprises 16 residues. The CDR3: CASSGTAAVYTDTQYF. In DNA, the CDR3 is TGTGCCAGCAGCGGGACCGCCGCTGTATACACAGATACGCAGTATTTT.